The T cell receptor (beta chain) described here comes from a study of blood T cell repertoires in COVID-19. Study in general: Some COVID-19 samples were acute and others convalescent; all came from the United States, Italy and Spain. T cells, B-cell-depleted T cells, or PBMCs supplied cDNA or gDNA.

This CDR3 comprises 15 residues. Germline V lookup: CDR1 MDHEN, CDR2 SYDVKM. Trimming cost V 4 bases and J 5 bases; bases outside gene matches: 10. Methods used by the authors: How many nucleated cells were present was estimated from reference gene primer amplification. Some clones are missing from TCRdb's copy, which holds only in-frame ones; the method was immunoSEQ multiplex PCR. V and J calls and clone size are those listed in that table; D and trimming were worked out from the DNA. The table has 60,000 to 85,000 clones, 70% to 90% seen once; the top ten hold 18%. This clone was recorded once. This sequence originates from a human donor in a cohort sampled during active COVID-19. Sequenced material: peripheral blood. V gene TRBV28 combines with J gene TRBJ2-7, with 8 bases identical to TRBD1. DNA for the CDR3: TGTGCCAGCAGTTCAGCATCACAGGGGGTCAACGAGCAGTACTTC. Protein product: CASSSASQGVNEQYF.